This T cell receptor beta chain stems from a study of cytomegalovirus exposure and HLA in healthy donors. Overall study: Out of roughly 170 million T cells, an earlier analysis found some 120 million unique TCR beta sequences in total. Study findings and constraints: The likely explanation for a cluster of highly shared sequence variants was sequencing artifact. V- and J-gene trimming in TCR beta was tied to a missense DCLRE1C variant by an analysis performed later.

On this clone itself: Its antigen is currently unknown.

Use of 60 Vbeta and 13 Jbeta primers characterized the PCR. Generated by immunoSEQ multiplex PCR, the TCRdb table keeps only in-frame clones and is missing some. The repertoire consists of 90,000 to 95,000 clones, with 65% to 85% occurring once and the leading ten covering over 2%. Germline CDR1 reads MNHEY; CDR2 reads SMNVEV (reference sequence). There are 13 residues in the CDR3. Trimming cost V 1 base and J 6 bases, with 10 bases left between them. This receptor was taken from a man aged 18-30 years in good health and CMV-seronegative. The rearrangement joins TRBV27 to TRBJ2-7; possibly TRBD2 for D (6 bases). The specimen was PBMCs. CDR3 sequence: CASSLLRGVEQYF. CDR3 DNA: TGTGCCAGCAGTTTATTGCGGGGTGTCGAGCAGTACTTC.